This entry describes one TCR beta chain. This sample stems from a study of blood T cell repertoires in COVID-19. Study at large: Samples representing acute and convalescent COVID-19 were sourced from the United States, Italy and Spain.

CDR1 and CDR2 (germline): ENHRY, SYGVKD. With 2 bases removed from V and 8 bases from J, the gap between germline ends came to 16 bases. The CDR3 has 15 amino acids. Profiling relied on immunoSEQ multiplex PCR, and the TCRdb table lists in-frame clones only, not all of them. The table records about 220,000 clones, 65% to 85% of them present only once. The sequenced sample consisted of PBMCs or T cells enriched from blood (not recorded which). The rearrangement joins TRBV10-3 to TRBJ1-3, with D hard to call. This sequence was found in a woman aged 60 to 75 who had recovered from COVID-19. The DNA of the CDR3 is TGTGCCATCAGTGAGCCCACATCCGCCGGGGACACCATATATTTT. It yields the protein CAISEPTSAGDTIYF.